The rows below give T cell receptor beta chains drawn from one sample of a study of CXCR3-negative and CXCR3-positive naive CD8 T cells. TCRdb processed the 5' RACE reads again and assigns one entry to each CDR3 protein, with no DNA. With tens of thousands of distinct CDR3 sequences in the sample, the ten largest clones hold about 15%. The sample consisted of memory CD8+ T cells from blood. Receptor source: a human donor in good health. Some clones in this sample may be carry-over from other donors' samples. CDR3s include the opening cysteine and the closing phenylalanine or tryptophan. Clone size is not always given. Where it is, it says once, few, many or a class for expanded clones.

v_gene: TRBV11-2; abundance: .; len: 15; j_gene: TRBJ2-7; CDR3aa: CASSLTPRGSYEQYF
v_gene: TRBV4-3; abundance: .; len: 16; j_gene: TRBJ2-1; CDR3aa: CASSQGTTGGYNEQFF
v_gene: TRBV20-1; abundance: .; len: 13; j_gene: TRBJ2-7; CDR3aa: CSARDPPTYEQYF
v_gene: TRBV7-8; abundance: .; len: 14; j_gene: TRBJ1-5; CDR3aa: CASSLGPGVQPQHF
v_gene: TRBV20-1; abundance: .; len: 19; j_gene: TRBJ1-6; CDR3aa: CSARDSSGILTSYNSPLHF
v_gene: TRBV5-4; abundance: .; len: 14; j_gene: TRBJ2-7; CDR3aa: CASSRRDSINEQYF
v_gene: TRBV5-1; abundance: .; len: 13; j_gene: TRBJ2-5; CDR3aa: CASSLGVQETQYF
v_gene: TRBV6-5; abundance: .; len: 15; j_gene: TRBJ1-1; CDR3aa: CASSYSREGGTEAFF
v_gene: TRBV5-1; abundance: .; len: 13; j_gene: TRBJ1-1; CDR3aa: CASSLYRGTEAFF
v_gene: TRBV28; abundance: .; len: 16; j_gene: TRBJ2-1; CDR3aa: CASSPGVRVGDNEQFF
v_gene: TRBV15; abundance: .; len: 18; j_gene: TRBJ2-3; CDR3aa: CATSSSGLSGGAVDTQYF
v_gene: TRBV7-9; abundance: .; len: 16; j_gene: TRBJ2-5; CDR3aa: CASSRTSGGAQETQYF
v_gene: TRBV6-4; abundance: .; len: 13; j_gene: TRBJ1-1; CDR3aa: CASSDPETTEAFF
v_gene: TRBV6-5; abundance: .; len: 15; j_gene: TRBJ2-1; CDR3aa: CASTDGAGAFHEQFF
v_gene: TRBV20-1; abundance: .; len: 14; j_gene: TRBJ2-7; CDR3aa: CSAKYTARSSEQYF
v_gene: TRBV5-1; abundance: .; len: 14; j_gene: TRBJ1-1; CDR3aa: CASSLDRTNTEAFF
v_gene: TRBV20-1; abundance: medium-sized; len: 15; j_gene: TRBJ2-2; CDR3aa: CSARAGTGDTGELFF
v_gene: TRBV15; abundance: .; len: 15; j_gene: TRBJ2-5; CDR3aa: CATSRDRGSQETQYF
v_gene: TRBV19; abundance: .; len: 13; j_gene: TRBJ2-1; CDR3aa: CAVGLGLAIEQFF
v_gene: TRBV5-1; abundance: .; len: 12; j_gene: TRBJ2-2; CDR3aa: CASRYNTGELFF
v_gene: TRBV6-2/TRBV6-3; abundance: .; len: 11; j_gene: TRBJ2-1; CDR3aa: CASRVYNEQFF
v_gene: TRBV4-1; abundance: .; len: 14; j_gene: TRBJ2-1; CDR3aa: CASKSTGDYNEQFF
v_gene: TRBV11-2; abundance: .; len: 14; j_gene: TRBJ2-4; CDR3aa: CASSPRERGDIQYF
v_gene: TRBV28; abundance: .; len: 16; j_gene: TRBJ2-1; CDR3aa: CASSPPWAGGLIEQFF
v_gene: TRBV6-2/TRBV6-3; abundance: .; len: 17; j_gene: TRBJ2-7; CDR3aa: CASSPPPLLASFDEQYF
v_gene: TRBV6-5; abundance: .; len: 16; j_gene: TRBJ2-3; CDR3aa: CASRSDGTGSTDTQYF
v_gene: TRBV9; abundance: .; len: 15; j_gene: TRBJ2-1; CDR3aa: CASSQSGSPNNEQFF
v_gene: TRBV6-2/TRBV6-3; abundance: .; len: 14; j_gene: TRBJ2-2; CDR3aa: CASSYSTGAGELFF